A selection of T cell receptor beta chains follows, all from one sample in a study of T cell changes during pregnancy in multiple sclerosis. Repertoires were generated with immunoSEQ multiplex PCR, while TCRdb's copy carries only in-frame clones and drops some. Among tens of thousands of clones, around 90% were seen once, and the ten largest hold about 0.27%. This sample comprised CD4+ T cells from peripheral blood mononuclear cells, obtained in the third trimester of pregnancy. Receptors originate from a female donor in good health, enrolled as a control in a pregnancy study. Both conserved end residues are part of each CDR3.

V	J	CDR3
TRBV29-1	TRBJ2-1	CSVAWGPGNEQFF
TRBV11-2	TRBJ1-1	CASSSFGQGGGTEAFF
TRBV7-3	TRBJ2-5	CASSSHGDNQETQYF
TRBV2	TRBJ1-1	CASSIDSSTEAFF
TRBV18	TRBJ1-1	CASSPPGLQAFF
TRBV11-2	TRBJ2-5	CASSPRTSGETQYF
TRBV30	TRBJ2-5	CAWSPRQGLETQYF
TRBV7-2	TRBJ1-1	CASSLLAGTVNTEAFF
TRBV18	TRBJ1-4	CASSPPVGTQGASEKLFF
TRBV7-8	TRBJ1-2	CASSGRTEPNYGYTF
TRBV4-3	TRBJ2-6	CASSPRQRQGNVLTF
TRBV4-3	TRBJ2-5	CASSQEVVAGNQETQYF
TRBV30	TRBJ1-2	CAWTYTGGAVGYTF
TRBV6-5	TRBJ2-2	CASSFSGTVNTGELFF
TRBV19	TRBJ1-2	CASSSEGYGYTF
TRBV6-4	TRBJ2-7	CASSTGDRPYEQYF
TRBV5-4	TRBJ2-1	CASSSAGPTYNEQFF
TRBV6-1	TRBJ1-1	CASSARGGGQSNTEAFF
TRBV6-5	TRBJ2-1	CASSYSMEGSYNEQFF